The rows below give T cell receptor beta chains drawn from one sample of a study of blood T cells in healthy people across ages. MiXCR, run by TCRdb on the 5' RACE reads, gives a single entry per CDR3 protein. The sample yields 630,000 or so distinct CDR3 sequences, approximately 30% seen once. Material for sequencing was blood. Receptors originate from a woman over 75 in good health. The CDR3 runs from the conserved cysteine through the conserved F or W. A D gene is named only where the DNA matches it firmly. Size tells how often a clone was seen (once, few, many) or the class of an expanded clone, and some rows leave it out.

.	TRBJ1-5	TRBV27	.	CASRVRGDSNQPQHF	TGTGCCAGCAGAGTTAGAGGGGATAGCAATCAGCCCCAGCATTTT
few	TRBJ1-2	TRBV6-2/TRBV6-3	.	CASSYAGLFRGYTF	TGTGCCAGCAGTTACGCCGGACTCTTTAGAGGCTACACCTTC
few	TRBJ1-6	TRBV14	.	CASSQKVNSPPHF	TGTGCCAGCAGCCAAAAGGTGAATTCACCCCCCCACTTT
many	TRBJ2-3	TRBV28	TRBD2	CATGTRNTQYF	TGTGCCACCGGGACTAGAAATACGCAGTATTTT
many	TRBJ2-7	TRBV27	TRBD1	CASRGQSYEQYF	TGTGCCAGCCGGGGACAGTCCTACGAGCAGTACTTC
many	TRBJ1-2	TRBV25-1	.	CASSEFDATNYGYTF	TGTGCCAGCAGTGAATTTGACGCGACTAACTATGGCTACACCTTC
.	TRBJ2-3	TRBV6-1	TRBD2	CASSDGTSGSADTQYF	TGTGCCAGCAGTGATGGGACTAGCGGCTCCGCAGATACGCAGTATTTT
few	TRBJ2-1	TRBV27	.	CASSHKMNEQFF	TGTGCCAGCAGTCATAAGATGAATGAGCAGTTCTTC
once	TRBJ2-3	TRBV29-1	TRBD2	CSVESSGRPSTDTQYF	TGCAGCGTTGAATCTAGCGGGAGACCGAGCACAGATACGCAGTATTTT
.	TRBJ2-2	TRBV7-6	.	CASSLAASTLTGELFF	TGTGCCAGCAGCTTAGCCGCCAGCACTCTCACCGGGGAGCTGTTTTTT
.	TRBJ2-6	TRBV20-1	TRBD1	CSASLYRGPSGANVRTF	TGCAGTGCTAGTTTGTACAGGGGGCCGTCTGGGGCCAACGTCCGGACTTTC
few	TRBJ2-7	TRBV2	.	CASSNRDIISYEQYF	TGTGCCAGCAGTAACCGGGACATTATCTCCTACGAGCAGTACTTC
.	TRBJ1-2	TRBV20-1	.	CSARDTDSPLGYTF	TGCAGTGCCAGGGATACGGACAGCCCGTTGGGCTACACCTTC
many	TRBJ2-3	TRBV7-3	TRBD2	CASSALAGGVDTQYF	TGTGCCAGCAGCGCCCTTGCGGGGGGGGTAGATACGCAGTATTTT
.	TRBJ2-2	TRBV7-9	.	CASSPHSSNTGELFF	TGTGCCAGCAGCCCCCACTCCAGTAACACCGGGGAGCTGTTTTTT
.	TRBJ1-5	TRBV5-6	TRBD1	CASSSGGQGRNQPQHF	TGTGCCAGCAGCTCAGGGGGGCAGGGACGCAATCAGCCCCAGCATTTT
many	TRBJ1-4	TRBV4-3	.	CASSHKGITEKLFF	TGCGCCAGCAGCCACAAGGGAATAACTGAAAAACTGTTTTTT
few	TRBJ2-7	TRBV6-5	TRBD1	CASLDRGGGEQYF	TGTGCCAGCCTGGACAGGGGAGGAGGCGAGCAGTACTTC
many	TRBJ1-1	TRBV12-3/TRBV12-4	TRBD1	CASSQGAGTEAFF	TGTGCCAGCAGTCAGGGGGCCGGCACTGAAGCTTTCTTT
many	TRBJ2-5	TRBV4-1	TRBD1	CASSLTTGVRETQYF	TGCGCCAGCAGCCTCACGACAGGGGTGAGAGAGACCCAGTACTTC
.	TRBJ1-2	TRBV5-1	.	CASSFDGGATRNYGYTF	TGCGCCAGCAGCTTCGATGGGGGGGCAACGAGAAACTATGGCTACACCTTC